This T cell receptor (beta chain) derives from a study of PD-1 blockade in classical Hodgkin lymphoma. Whole-study results and caveats: Relapsed/refractory patients reportedly had lower baseline diversity than newly diagnosed patients. Complete responders had baseline diversity similar to newly diagnosed patients. A significant rise in TCR diversity was seen by C4D1 for CD4+ cells but not for CD8+ cells.

In the case of this clone: Antigen unknown.

TCRdb keeps only in-frame clones here, not all; method: immunoSEQ multiplex PCR. The sample lists about 36,000 clones; 69% were seen once. With no exception, relapse followed autologous stem cell transplantation in all patients, and brentuximab vedotin exposure varied. Complete response, partial response or progressive disease were the best responses. Sample: peripheral blood mononuclear cells (PBMCs), taken before the second cycle of nivolumab. The TCR comes from a human donor with classical Hodgkin lymphoma.

In DNA, the CDR3 is TGTGCTAGTGGTTTGGTAATGGGGTACTCCTACGAGCAGTACTTC. It yields the protein CASGLVMGYSYEQYF. This sequence joins TRBV12-5 and TRBJ2-7; no reliable D call. V lost 0 bases and J 0 bases, leaving 9 bases between the germline ends. The CDR3 is 15 residues long. The germline V gene has CDR1 LGHNT and CDR2 FRNRAP.